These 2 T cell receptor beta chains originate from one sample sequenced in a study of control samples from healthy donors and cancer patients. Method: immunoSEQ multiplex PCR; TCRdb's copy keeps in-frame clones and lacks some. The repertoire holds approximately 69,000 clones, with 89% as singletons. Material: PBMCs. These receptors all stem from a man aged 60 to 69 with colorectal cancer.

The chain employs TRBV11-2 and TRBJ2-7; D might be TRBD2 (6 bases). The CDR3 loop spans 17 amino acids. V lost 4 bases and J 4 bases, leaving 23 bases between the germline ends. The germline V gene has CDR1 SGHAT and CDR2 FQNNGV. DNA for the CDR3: TGTGCCAGCAGCTCCAGATGGAGGACTATGCCCGGATACGAGCAGTACTTC. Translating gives CASSSRWRTMPGYEQYF.

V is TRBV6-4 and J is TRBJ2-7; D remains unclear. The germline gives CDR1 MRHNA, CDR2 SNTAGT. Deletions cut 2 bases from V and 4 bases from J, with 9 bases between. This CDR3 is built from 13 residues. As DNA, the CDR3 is TGTGCCAGCAGTGACCCCAAGCCATACGAGCAGTACTTC. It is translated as CASSDPKPYEQYF.